The 25 T cell receptor beta chains given below trace back to one sample, sequenced in a study of shared T cell receptors in the human thymus (dated by TCRdb to about 2021). The library was obtained by the immunoSEQ multiplex PCR assay. What TCRdb holds here is the immuneACCESS table cut down to in-frame rearrangements. Part of the clones is not present; checked against another copy, under half of the missing clones reflect an unresolved V gene, and the others are unexplained. The sample table records roughly 660,000 clones; 88% of these occur just once. In total, the top ten clones hold about 0.01% of the sample. These data also formed part of another study, on human thymus T cells.

Sample: thymocytes. Receptors were obtained from a boy in the first two years of life with a congenital heart defect. Donor details come from another sample of the same person, matched by shared clones.

The rearrangement uses TRBV27 and TRBJ1-5; 9 bases agree with TRBD1. Looked up from germline, CDR1 is MNHEY and CDR2 is SMNVEV (reference sequence). This CDR3 has 14 amino acids. Trimming cost V 6 bases and J 5 bases; bases outside gene matches: 5. As DNA, the CDR3 is TGTGCCAGCAGCCCCGGGACAGGGCATCAGCCCCAGCATTTT. The encoded protein is CASSPGTGHQPQHF.

The chain combines TRBV5-1 with TRBJ2-1; 10 bases match TRBD2. Germline CDR1 SGHRS, CDR2 YFSETQ. The CDR3 loop spans 16 amino acids. With 4 bases clipped from V and 4 bases from J, the junction kept 8 bases outside the gene matches. In DNA, the CDR3 is TGCGCCAGCAGCGAGGGACTAGCGTTCGTTTACAATGAGCAGTTCTTC. This encodes CASSEGLAFVYNEQFF.

This sequence joins TRBV15 and TRBJ1-5; D is undetermined. This CDR3 contains 18 residues. CDR1 is LNHNV and CDR2 is YYDKDF in the germline V gene (reference sequence). Trimming cost V 3 bases and J 2 bases, with 20 bases left between them. CDR3 loop: CATSSTPLGVFGNQPQHF. CDR3 in DNA: TGTGCCACCAGCAGTACCCCCCTCGGGGTTTTCGGCAATCAGCCCCAGCATTTT.

This sequence joins TRBV30 and TRBJ2-7; 14 bases line up with TRBD2. The CDR3 runs to 16 residues. Germline CDR1 reads GTSNPN; CDR2 reads SVGIG (reference sequence). V trimming: 3 bases; J trimming: 5 bases; junction bases outside the gene matches: 9. The CDR3 loop reads CAWSPGGLAGGNEQYF. The DNA of the CDR3 is TGTGCCTGGAGCCCGGGTGGACTAGCGGGAGGAAACGAGCAGTACTTC.

The chain has TRBV7-8 and TRBJ2-7; 9 nucleotides align to TRBD1. CDR1 SGHVS and CDR2 FQNEAQ come from the germline V gene. V was clipped by 1 base and J by 1 base; unmatched bases: 5. This CDR3 comprises 16 residues. The DNA for the CDR3 is TGTGCCAGCAGCTTAGTGAGGGACAGGGATTCCTACGAGCAGTACTTC. Translating it yields CASSLVRDRDSYEQYF.

CDR3 nucleotides: TGTGCCAGCAGTGAAGCTAGCGGGAGGCCCGAAACCTACGAGCAGTACTTC. The encoded protein is CASSEASGRPETYEQYF. The chain employs TRBV25-1 and TRBJ2-7, with TRBD2 matching over 11 bases. The CDR3 loop spans 17 amino acids. From germline, CDR1 is MGHDK and CDR2 SYGVNS. Trimming took 2 bases from V and 2 from J; bases not matched to a gene: 8.

The CDR3 DNA reads as TGTGCCAGCAGCGTGGCCCACCGGAATTGGGGGCAAAACATTCAGTACTTC. It translates to CASSVAHRNWGQNIQYF. V gene TRBV9 combines with J gene TRBJ2-4, with D perhaps TRBD1 (6 bases). The germline gives CDR1 SGDLS, CDR2 YYNGEE. The CDR3 runs 17 residues. V lost 2 bases to trimming and J lost 5 bases, with 20 bases between them.

The V call is TRBV27, the J call TRBJ2-7; D might be TRBD2 (6 bases). CDR3 length equals 17 residues. The V and J ends lost 8 bases and 4 bases respectively, with 27 bases between them. Germline V CDR1 and CDR2: MNHEY, SMNVEV (reference sequence). CDR3: CASSTPTGAGGAYEQYF. The CDR3, as DNA: TGTGCCAGCTCTACACCCACGGGCGCTGGAGGGGCATACGAGCAGTACTTC.

J is TRBJ2-7 and V is TRBV28, with 12 positions matching TRBD2. This CDR3 has 15 residues. V lost 2 bases and J lost 6; bases outside the gene matches: 5. CDR1 is MDHEN and CDR2 is SYDVKM in the germline V gene. CDR3 sequence (DNA): TGTGCCAGCAGTTTACACAGACTAGCGGGAGCCGAGCAGTACTTC. Translation: CASSLHRLAGAEQYF.

The gene calls are TRBV5-4 and TRBJ1-2, with 12 bases fitting TRBD1. The germline CDR1 and CDR2 sequences are SGHNT and YYREEE (reference sequence). The CDR3 is made up of 14 amino acids. Unmatched junction bases numbered 5, after V lost 4 bases and J lost 7 bases. CDR3 bases: TGTGCCAGCAGCCTGGGACAGGGGGCAAGTGGCTACACCTTC. Amino acids: CASSLGQGASGYTF.

The J gene is TRBJ2-3, the V gene TRBV5-1; 13 bases align to TRBD2. V shed 4 bases and J 2 bases; nucleotides not matched to a gene: 10. The CDR3 runs to 18 residues. CDR1 and CDR2 (germline): SGHRS, YFSETQ. CDR3 DNA: TGCGCCAGCAGCCCGGTTCCACTAGCGGGAGGGGCCACAGATACGCAGTATTTT. Translation: CASSPVPLAGGATDTQYF.

The gene calls are TRBV7-8 and TRBJ2-2; D may be TRBD2 (6 bases). Germline V gene sequence: CDR1 SGHVS, CDR2 FQNEAQ. CDR3 size: 16 residues. V was trimmed by 1 base and J by 2 bases, leaving 11 bases between them. This CDR3 reads CASSLGAGPNTGELFF. The CDR3 nucleotides are TGTGCCAGCAGCTTAGGGGCGGGACCAAACACCGGGGAGCTGTTTTTT. Using reference TRBV7-8 and TRBJ2-2 for the parts outside the CDR3, the full variable domain is GAGVSQSPRYKVAKRGQDVALRCDPISGHVSLFWYQQALGQGPEFLTYFQNEAQLDKSGLPSDRFFAERPEGSVSTLKIQRTQQEDSAVYLCASSLGAGPNTGELFFGEGSRLTVL.

This chain links TRBV30 with TRBJ2-1, with TRBD1 matching 10 bases. Germline trimming cut 5 bases from V and 0 bases from J; bases unmatched to any gene: 4. CDR1 is GTSNPN and CDR2 is SVGIG in the germline V gene (reference sequence). The length of the CDR3 is 15 residues. The CDR3 nucleotides are TGTGCCTGGCAGGGACAGGGGAGCTCCTACAATGAGCAGTTCTTC. This codes for CAWQGQGSSYNEQFF.

This chain uses TRBV7-9 with TRBJ2-1; TRBD2 aligns across 14 bases. Germline V gene data show CDR1 as SEHNR and CDR2 as FQNEAQ (reference sequence). Trimming at V came to 8 bases and at J to 8 bases, leaving 5 bases not matched to a gene. This CDR3 has 14 amino acids. The CDR3: CASHMGLAGDEQFF. Written as DNA, the CDR3 is TGTGCCAGCCATATGGGACTAGCGGGAGATGAGCAGTTCTTC. Full variable domain (missing parts from reference TRBV7-9 and TRBJ2-1): DTGVSQNPRHKITKRGQNVTFRCDPISEHNRLYWYRQTLGQGPEFLTYFQNEAQLEKSRLLSDRFSAERPKGSFSTLEIQRTEQGDSAMYLCASHMGLAGDEQFFGPGTRLTVL.

The chain recombines TRBV5-1 with TRBJ1-1; 7 bases are a match to TRBD1. Germline trimming cut 0 bases from V and 2 bases from J; bases unmatched to any gene: 4. There are 15 residues in the CDR3. CDR1 SGHRS and CDR2 YFSETQ come from the germline V gene. The CDR3 loop reads CASSLVDRANTEAFF. CDR3 DNA: TGCGCCAGCAGCTTGGTCGACAGGGCTAACACTGAAGCTTTCTTT. Full variable domain (remainder filled in from reference TRBV5-1 and TRBJ1-1): KAGVTQTPRYLIKTRGQQVTLSCSPISGHRSVSWYQQTPGQGLQFLFEYFSETQRNKGNFPGRFSGRQFSNSRSEMNVSTLELGDSALYLCASSLVDRANTEAFFGQGTRLTVV.

This clone was found once. The chain combines TRBV5-1 with TRBJ1-2; D uncertain. V was trimmed by 0 bases and J by 7 bases, leaving 7 bases between them. CDR3 size: 12 residues. CDR1 and CDR2 (germline): SGHRS, YFSETQ. The CDR3 spells CASSLGASGYTF. The CDR3 DNA is TGCGCCAGCAGCTTGGGGGCGTCTGGCTACACCTTC.

The chain has TRBV6-5 and TRBJ2-7; possible D gene TRBD2, 5 bases. There are 12 residues in the CDR3. Trimming stripped 8 bases from V and 4 bases from J, with 12 bases between. Per germline, CDR1 MNHEY and CDR2 SVGAGI. The CDR3 nucleotides read TGTGCCAGCGGCTATAGCGATTACGAGCAGTACTTC. It codes for CASGYSDYEQYF.

This CDR3 reads CASSLGQGDTGELFF. The CDR3 DNA sequence: TGTGCCAGCAGCTTGGGTCAGGGGGACACCGGGGAGCTGTTTTTT. The chain employs TRBV5-6 and TRBJ2-2; 7 bases map to TRBD1. Per the germline V gene, CDR1 is SGHDT and CDR2 is YYEEEE. Germline trimming cut 0 bases from V and 3 bases from J; bases unmatched to any gene: 2. This CDR3 has 15 amino acids. The variable domain in full, with the rest retrieved from reference TRBV5-6 and TRBJ2-2, is DAGVTQSPTHLIKTRGQQVTLRCSPKSGHDTVSWYQQALGQGPQFIFQYYEEEERQRGNFPDRFSGHQFPNYSSELNVNALLLGDSALYLCASSLGQGDTGELFFGEGSRLTVL.

The V and J genes are TRBV7-2 and TRBJ2-3; the match to TRBD2 covers 8 bases. In germline, CDR1 is SGHTA, CDR2 FQGNSA. J lost 0 bases, V lost 6 bases, and 5 bases had no gene match. There are 15 residues in the CDR3. CDR3 protein: CASRPGGRSTDTQYF. Written as DNA, the CDR3 is TGTGCCAGCAGACCGGGAGGGAGAAGCACAGATACGCAGTATTTT.

This rearrangement joins TRBV28 to TRBJ1-5, with TRBD1 matching 10 bases. After removal of 1 base from V and 5 bases from J, the junction contained 2 bases not matched to a gene. The CDR3 spans 15 residues. Germline V gene lookup returns CDR1 MDHEN and CDR2 SYDVKM. As DNA, the CDR3 is TGTGCCAGCAGTTTATCCGACAGGGGGCATCAGCCCCAGCATTTT. Its protein is CASSLSDRGHQPQHF.

This clone came up once. V is TRBV4-1 and J is TRBJ2-3, with 7 bases aligning to TRBD2. Trimming at V came to 1 base and at J to 2 bases, leaving 6 bases not matched to a gene. This CDR3 is 16 amino acids long. Germline V CDR1 and CDR2: MGHRA, YSYEKL. The CDR3 region is CASSQGVAGPTDTQYF. CDR3 coding DNA: TGCGCCAGCAGCCAAGGGGTAGCGGGTCCCACAGATACGCAGTATTTT.

This chain joins TRBV4-1 and TRBJ2-1; the match to TRBD2 covers 16 bases. The CDR3 loop spans 21 amino acids. The junction had 12 bases not matched to a gene; V was cut back by 0 bases and J by 4 bases. Germline V lookup: CDR1 MGHRA, CDR2 YSYEKL. Written as DNA, the CDR3 is TGCGCCAGCAGCCAAGATCCCGGGACTAGCGGGAGGGCCTACTTATACAATGAGCAGTTCTTC. It encodes CASSQDPGTSGRAYLYNEQFF.

The chain is built from TRBV28 and TRBJ2-1; 11 bases agree with TRBD2. Trimming removed 3 bases from V and 7 bases from J; junction bases left unmatched: 11. CDR3 size: 17 residues. CDR1 is MDHEN, CDR2 SYDVKM, per germline. The CDR3 DNA is TGTGCCAGCAGTTTCGAGAGACTAGCGGGGAGACAGAATGAGCAGTTCTTC. Translation gives CASSFERLAGRQNEQFF.

The chain uses TRBV15 and TRBJ2-1, with 10 bases identical to TRBD2. V dropped 3 bases and J dropped 6; count of bases not matched to a gene: 32. The CDR3 spans 24 residues. CDR1 and CDR2 (germline): LNHNV, YYDKDF (reference sequence). This CDR3 is CATSSPVAGLPEGQREGPSNEQFF. For the CDR3, the DNA is TGTGCCACCAGCAGCCCGGTGGCAGGCCTCCCAGAAGGGCAGCGGGAGGGCCCGAGCAATGAGCAGTTCTTC.

The V gene is TRBV14, the J gene TRBJ1-1, with 8 bases that match TRBD1. Germline lookup yields CDR1 SGHDN and CDR2 FVKESK. J lost 1 base, V lost 0 bases, and 7 bases had no gene match. This CDR3 has 17 amino acids. The CDR3 DNA reads as TGTGCCAGCAGCCAAGATCGGGGAGGGACAGGGAACACTGAAGCTTTCTTT. Its protein product is CASSQDRGGTGNTEAFF.